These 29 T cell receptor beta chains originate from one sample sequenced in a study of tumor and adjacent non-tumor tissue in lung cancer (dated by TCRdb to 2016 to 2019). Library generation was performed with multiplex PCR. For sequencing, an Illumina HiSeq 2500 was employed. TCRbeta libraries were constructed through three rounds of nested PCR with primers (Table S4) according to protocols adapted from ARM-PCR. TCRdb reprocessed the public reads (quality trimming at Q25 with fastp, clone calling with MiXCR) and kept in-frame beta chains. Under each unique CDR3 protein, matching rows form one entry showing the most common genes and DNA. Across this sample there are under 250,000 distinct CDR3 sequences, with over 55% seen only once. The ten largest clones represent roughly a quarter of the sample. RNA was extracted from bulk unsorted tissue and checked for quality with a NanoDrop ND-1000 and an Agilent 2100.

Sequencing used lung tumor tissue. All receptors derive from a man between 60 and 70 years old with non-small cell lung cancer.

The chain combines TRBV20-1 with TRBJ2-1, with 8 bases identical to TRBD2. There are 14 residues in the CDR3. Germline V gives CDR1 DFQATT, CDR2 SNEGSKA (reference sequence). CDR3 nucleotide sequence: TGCATTGCAACTAGACTAGCGAGAGCGAATGAGCAGTTCTTC. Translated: CIATRLARANEQFF.

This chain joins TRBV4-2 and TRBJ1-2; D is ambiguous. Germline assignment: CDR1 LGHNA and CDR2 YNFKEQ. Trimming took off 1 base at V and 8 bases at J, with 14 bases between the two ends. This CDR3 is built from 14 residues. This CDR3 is CASSQGVSRGGYTF. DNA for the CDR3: TGTGCCAGCAGCCAAGGAGTAAGTAGAGGGGGCTACACCTTC.

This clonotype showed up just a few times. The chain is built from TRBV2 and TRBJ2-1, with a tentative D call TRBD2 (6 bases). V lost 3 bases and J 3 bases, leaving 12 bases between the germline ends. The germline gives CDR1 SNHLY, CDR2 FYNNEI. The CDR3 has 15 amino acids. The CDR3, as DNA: TGTGCCAGCAGTGAGAACCCGGGAGTCTACAATGAGCAGTTCTTC. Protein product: CASSENPGVYNEQFF.

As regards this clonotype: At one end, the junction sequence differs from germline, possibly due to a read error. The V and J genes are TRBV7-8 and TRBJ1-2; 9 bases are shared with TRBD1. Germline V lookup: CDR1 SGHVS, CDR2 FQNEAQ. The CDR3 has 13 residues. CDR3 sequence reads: CASSLGQGFLYTF. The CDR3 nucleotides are TGTGCAAGCAGCTTAGGACAGGGGTTTCTGTACACCTTC.

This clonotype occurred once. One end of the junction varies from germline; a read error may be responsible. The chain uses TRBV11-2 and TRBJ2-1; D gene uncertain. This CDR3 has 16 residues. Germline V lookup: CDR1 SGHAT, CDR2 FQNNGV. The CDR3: CAGSPQSRSSYNEQLF. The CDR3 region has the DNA TGTGCCGGTAGCCCACAGTCTAGGAGCTCCTACAATGAGCAGCTCTTC.

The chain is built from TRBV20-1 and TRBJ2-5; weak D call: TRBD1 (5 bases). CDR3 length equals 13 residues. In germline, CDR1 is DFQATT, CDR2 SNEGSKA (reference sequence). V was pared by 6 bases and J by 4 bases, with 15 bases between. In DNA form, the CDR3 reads TGCAGTGCCCTGGGCAGGGTGAGAGAGACCCAGTACTTC. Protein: CSALGRVRETQYF.

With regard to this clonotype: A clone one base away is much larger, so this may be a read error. The CDR3 is CSVPTGNNSPLHF. CDR3 nucleotide sequence: TGCAGCGTGCCGACAGGAAATAATTCACCCCTCCACTTT. The chain is built from TRBV29-1 and TRBJ1-6; possibly TRBD1 for D (6 bases). Trimming stripped 6 bases from V and 5 bases from J, with 11 bases between. Germline CDR1 reads SQVTM; CDR2 reads ANQGSEA. The CDR3 has 13 amino acids.

The CDR3 loop reads CSALSGVTTTMQYF. The CDR3 DNA reads as TGCAGTGCTTTATCGGGGGTGACTACCACTATGCAGTATTTT. This rearrangement joins TRBV20-1 to TRBJ2-3; possibly TRBD2 for D (6 bases). This CDR3 contains 14 residues. Germline assignment: CDR1 DFQATT and CDR2 SNEGSKA (reference sequence). V gave up 5 bases and J gave up 11 bases, with 23 bases separating them.

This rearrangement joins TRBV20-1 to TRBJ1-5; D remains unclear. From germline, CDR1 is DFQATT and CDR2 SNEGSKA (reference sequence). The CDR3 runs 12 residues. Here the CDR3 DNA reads TGCAGCTGCCGGGTTGGGGATCTGCCCCAGCATTTT. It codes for CSCRVGDLPQHF.

The CDR3 protein is CSALMGSLNEQFF. As DNA, the CDR3 is TGCAGTGCTTTGATGGGGAGCTTGAATGAGCAGTTCTTC. This chain links TRBV20-1 with TRBJ2-1, with D maybe TRBD2 (5 bases). CDR1 is DFQATT, CDR2 SNEGSKA, per germline (reference sequence). V dropped 5 bases and J dropped 7 bases, with 15 bases sitting between them. This CDR3 comprises 13 residues.

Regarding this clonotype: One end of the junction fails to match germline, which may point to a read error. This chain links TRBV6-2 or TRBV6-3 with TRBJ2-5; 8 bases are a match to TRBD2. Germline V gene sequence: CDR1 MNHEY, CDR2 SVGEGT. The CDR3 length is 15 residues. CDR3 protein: CASSYDPAGAETQYF. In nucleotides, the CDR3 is TGTGCCAGCAGTTACGATCCAGCGGGAGCAGAGACCCAGTACTTT.

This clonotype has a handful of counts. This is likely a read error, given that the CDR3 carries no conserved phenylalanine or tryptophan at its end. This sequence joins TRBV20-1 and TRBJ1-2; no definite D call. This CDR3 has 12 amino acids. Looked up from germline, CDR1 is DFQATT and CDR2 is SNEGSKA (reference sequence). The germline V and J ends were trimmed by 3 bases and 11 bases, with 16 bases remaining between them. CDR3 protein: CSASGRTGGYTS. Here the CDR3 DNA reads TGCAGTGCTAGTGGCCGAACGGGTGGTTACACCTCC.

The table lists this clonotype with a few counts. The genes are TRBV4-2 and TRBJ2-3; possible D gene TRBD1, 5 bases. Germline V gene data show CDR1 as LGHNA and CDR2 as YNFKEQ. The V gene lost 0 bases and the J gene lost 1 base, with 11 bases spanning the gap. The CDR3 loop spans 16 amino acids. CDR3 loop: CASSQEGVGGTDTQYF. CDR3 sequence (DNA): TGTGCCAGCAGCCAAGAAGGGGTAGGGGGCACAGATACGCAGTATTTT.

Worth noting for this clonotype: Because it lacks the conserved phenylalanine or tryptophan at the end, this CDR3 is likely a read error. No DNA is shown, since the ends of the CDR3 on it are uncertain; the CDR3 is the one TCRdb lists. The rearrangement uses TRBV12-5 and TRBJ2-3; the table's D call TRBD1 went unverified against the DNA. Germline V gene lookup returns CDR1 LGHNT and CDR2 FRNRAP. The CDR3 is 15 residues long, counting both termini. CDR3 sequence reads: CDSGLRQGVTDTRYI.

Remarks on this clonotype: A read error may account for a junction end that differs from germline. The CDR3 region is CSVTGTSGSTGELLF. The CDR3 DNA is TGCAGCGTGACCGGGACTAGCGGGTCCACCGGGGAGCTGCTTTTT. The chain has TRBV29-1 and TRBJ2-2; 12 nucleotides align to TRBD2. Looked up from germline, CDR1 is SQVTM and CDR2 is ANQGSEA. The CDR3 is 15 residues long.

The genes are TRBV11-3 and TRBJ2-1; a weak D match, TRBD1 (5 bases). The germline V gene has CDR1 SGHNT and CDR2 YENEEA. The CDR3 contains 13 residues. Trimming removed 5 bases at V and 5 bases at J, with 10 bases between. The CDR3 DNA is TGTGCCAGCAGCCTGACAGTTGACAATGAGCAGTTCTTC. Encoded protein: CASSLTVDNEQFF.

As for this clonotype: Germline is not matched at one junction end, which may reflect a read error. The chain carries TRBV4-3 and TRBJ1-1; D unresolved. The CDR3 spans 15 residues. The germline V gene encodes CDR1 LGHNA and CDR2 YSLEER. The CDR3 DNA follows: TGCGCCAGCAGCCAAGTCGGAGGAACAAACACTGAAGCTTACTTT. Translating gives CASSQVGGTNTEAYF.

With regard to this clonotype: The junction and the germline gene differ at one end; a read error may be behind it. CDR3 protein: CASSSLTAGSRANVLAF. For the CDR3, the DNA is TGTGCCAGCAGTAGCCTGACGGCCGGCTCTAGGGCCAACGTCCTGGCTTTC. The chain combines TRBV6-1 with TRBJ2-6; D remains unclear. The germline gives CDR1 MNHNS, CDR2 SASEGT. The CDR3 totals 17 residues.

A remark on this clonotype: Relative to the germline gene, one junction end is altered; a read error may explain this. CDR3 DNA: TGTGCCACCAGCTTAGATGGGGGGGGGTACAATGAGCAATTCTTC. Amino acids: CATSLDGGGYNEQFF. The chain is built from TRBV11-2 and TRBJ2-1; 7 bases are shared with TRBD2. This CDR3 is built from 15 residues. The germline gives CDR1 SGHAT, CDR2 FQNNGV.

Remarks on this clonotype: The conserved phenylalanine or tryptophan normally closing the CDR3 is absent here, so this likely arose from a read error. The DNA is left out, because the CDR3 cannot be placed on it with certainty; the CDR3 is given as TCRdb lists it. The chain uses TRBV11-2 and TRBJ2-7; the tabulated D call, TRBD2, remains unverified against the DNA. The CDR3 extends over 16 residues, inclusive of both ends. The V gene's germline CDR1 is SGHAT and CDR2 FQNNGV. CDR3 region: CASSSRTAGSVYEQYS.

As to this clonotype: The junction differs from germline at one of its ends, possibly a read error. This CDR3 reads CGSSDTLAKNIQYF. Here the CDR3 DNA reads TGTGGCAGCAGTGACACCCTAGCCAAAAACATTCAGTACTTC. The gene calls are TRBV12-3 or TRBV12-4 and TRBJ2-4; no clear D. CDR3 length: 14 amino acids.

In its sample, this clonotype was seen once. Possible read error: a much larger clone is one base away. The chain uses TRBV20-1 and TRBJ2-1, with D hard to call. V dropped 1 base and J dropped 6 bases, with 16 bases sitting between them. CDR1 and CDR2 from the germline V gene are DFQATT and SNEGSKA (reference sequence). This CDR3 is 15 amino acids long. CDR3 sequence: CSARVGVKGCNEQFF. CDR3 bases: TGCAGTGCTAGAGTTGGAGTAAAAGGTTGCAATGAGCAGTTCTTC.

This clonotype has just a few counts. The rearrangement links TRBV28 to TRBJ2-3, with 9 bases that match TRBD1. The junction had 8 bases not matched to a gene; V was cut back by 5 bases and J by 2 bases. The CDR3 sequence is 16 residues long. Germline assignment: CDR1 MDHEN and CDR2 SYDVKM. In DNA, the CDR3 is TGTGCCAGCAGTAAATCCGGGACAGGGAACACAGATACGCAGTATTTT. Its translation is CASSKSGTGNTDTQYF.

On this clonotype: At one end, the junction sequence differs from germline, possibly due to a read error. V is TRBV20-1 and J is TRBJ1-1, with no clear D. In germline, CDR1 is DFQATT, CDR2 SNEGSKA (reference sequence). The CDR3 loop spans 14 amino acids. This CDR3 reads CSAKAGRPYTDAFF. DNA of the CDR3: TGCAGTGCTAAAGCGGGAAGACCGTACACTGATGCTTTCTTT.

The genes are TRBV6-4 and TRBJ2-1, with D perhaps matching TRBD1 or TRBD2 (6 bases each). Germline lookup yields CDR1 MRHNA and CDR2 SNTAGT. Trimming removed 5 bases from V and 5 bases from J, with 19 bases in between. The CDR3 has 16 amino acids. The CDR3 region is CASSMGAGSGHNEQFF. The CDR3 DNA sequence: TGTGCCAGCAGTATGGGGGCGGGAAGCGGTCACAATGAGCAGTTCTTC.

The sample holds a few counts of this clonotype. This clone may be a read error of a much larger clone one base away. CDR3 DNA: TGCAGCGTTGCCCCACTGACAGTTACGTGGACCCAGTACTTC. The encoded protein is CSVAPLTVTWTQYF. The J gene is TRBJ2-5, the V gene TRBV29-1, with D tentatively TRBD1 (5 bases). CDR1 is SQVTM, CDR2 ANQGSEA, per germline. The CDR3 has 14 residues. Trimming removed 4 bases from V and 7 bases from J, with 19 bases in between.

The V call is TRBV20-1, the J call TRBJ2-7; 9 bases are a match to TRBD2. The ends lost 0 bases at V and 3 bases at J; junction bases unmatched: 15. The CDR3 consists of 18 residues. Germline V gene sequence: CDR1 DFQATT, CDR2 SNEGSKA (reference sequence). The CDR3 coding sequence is TGCAGTGCTAGAGATCCGGGGGCTCTAGCGGGATGGGGCTACGAGCAGTACTTC. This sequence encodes CSARDPGALAGWGYEQYF.

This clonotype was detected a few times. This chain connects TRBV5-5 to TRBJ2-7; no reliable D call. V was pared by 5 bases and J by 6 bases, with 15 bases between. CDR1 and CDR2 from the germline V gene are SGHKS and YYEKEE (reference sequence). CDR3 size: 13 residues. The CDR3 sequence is CASSTTVLAEQYF. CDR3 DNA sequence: TGTGCCAGCAGTACGACTGTTCTTGCCGAGCAGTACTTC.

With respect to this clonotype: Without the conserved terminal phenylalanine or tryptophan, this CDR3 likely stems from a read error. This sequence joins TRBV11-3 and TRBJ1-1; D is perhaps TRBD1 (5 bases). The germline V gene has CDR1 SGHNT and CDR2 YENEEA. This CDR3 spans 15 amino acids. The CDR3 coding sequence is TGTACCAGCAGCTTTGACTCCGGGGGAAACACTGAAGCTTTCTTG. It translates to CTSSFDSGGNTEAFL.